These 16 T cell receptor beta chains were all obtained from the same sample, sequenced in a study of blood T cell repertoires in COVID-19. Assay used: immunoSEQ multiplex PCR; TCRdb lists only in-frame clones, some missing. This table has 200,000 or so clones, roughly 80% appearing once. Sample: peripheral blood. Receptors were obtained from a human donor in a cohort sampled during active COVID-19.

The CDR3 region has the DNA TGCAGCGTTCAGGCCTTCCAGGGAGGCGATGGCTACACCTTC. Translation gives CSVQAFQGGDGYTF. The chain is built from TRBV29-1 and TRBJ1-2; the D gene is possibly TRBD1 (5 bases). The ends were cut back, 5 bases at V and 6 bases at J, with 19 bases in the middle. The germline CDR1 and CDR2 sequences are SQVTM and ANQGSEA. There are 14 residues in the CDR3.

The chain joins TRBV7-9 to TRBJ1-2, with TRBD1 matching 10 bases. CDR1 and CDR2 from the germline V gene are SEHNR and FQNEAQ (reference sequence). After removal of 6 bases from V and 7 bases from J, the junction contained 5 bases not matched to a gene. The CDR3 covers 13 residues. CDR3 nucleotides: TGTGCCAGCAGGTCGGGACAGGGGCCTGGCTACACCTTC. It codes for CASRSGQGPGYTF.

The rearrangement uses TRBV18 and TRBJ2-7; weak D call: TRBD1 (6 bases). Germline CDR1 KGHSH, CDR2 LQKENI. The germline V and J ends were trimmed by 3 bases and 6 bases, with 12 bases remaining between them. The CDR3 totals 13 residues. The CDR3 DNA reads TGTGCCAGCTCACCGATACAGGGTAGCGAGCAGTACGTC. Amino acid sequence: CASSPIQGSEQYV.

This sequence joins TRBV7-2 and TRBJ2-7; 12 bases agree with TRBD2. CDR3 length: 14 amino acids. The junction had 2 bases not matched to a gene; V was cut back by 5 bases and J by 3 bases. Germline lookup yields CDR1 SGHTA and CDR2 FQGNSA. Here the CDR3 reads CASSPSGRVYEQYF. The CDR3, as DNA: TGTGCCAGCAGCCCTAGCGGGAGGGTCTACGAGCAGTACTTC. The variable domain in full, completed from reference TRBV7-2 and TRBJ2-7, reads GAGVSQSPSNKVTEKGKDVELRCDPISGHTALYWYRQSLGQGLEFLIYFQGNSAPDKSGLPSDRFSAERTGGSVSTLTIQRTQQEDSAVYLCASSPSGRVYEQYFGPGTRLTVT.

This clone was picked up many times. The rearrangement links TRBV5-5 to TRBJ2-6; D remains unclear. Trimming left V 0 bases short and J 6 bases short, with 7 bases between. The CDR3 is 14 residues long. Germline V gives CDR1 SGHKS, CDR2 YYEKEE (reference sequence). CDR3 residues: CASSLGTEANVLTF. In nucleotides, the CDR3 is TGTGCCAGCAGCTTGGGAACAGAGGCCAACGTCCTGACTTTC.

In regard to this clone: Other nucleotide sequences from this sample produce the same CDR3. The V and J genes are TRBV9 and TRBJ2-3; the match to TRBD2 covers 12 bases. The CDR3 is made up of 16 amino acids. V lost 0 bases to trimming and J lost 2 bases; unmatched junction nucleotides: 1. The germline V gene encodes CDR1 SGDLS and CDR2 YYNGEE. CDR3 loop: CASSVGLAGVTDTQYF. The CDR3 DNA reads as TGTGCCAGCAGCGTAGGACTAGCGGGAGTCACAGATACGCAGTATTTT.

The chain combines TRBV5-8 with TRBJ2-5, with 8 bases aligning to TRBD1. CDR3 length equals 15 residues. Germline values: CDR1 SGHTS, CDR2 YDEGEE. V gave up 3 bases and J gave up 5 bases; unmatched junction bases: 9. In nucleotides, the CDR3 is TGTGCCAGCAGCTCGGGGACAGGCGGGCACGAGACCCAGTACTTC. It codes for CASSSGTGGHETQYF.

This clone has just one count. The chain carries TRBV28 and TRBJ1-1, with unresolved D. The V end was cut by 6 bases, the J end by 2 bases, with 4 bases between. Germline lookup yields CDR1 MDHEN and CDR2 SYDVKM. This CDR3 comprises 11 residues. The CDR3 region has the DNA TGTGCCAGCAGACAAAACACTGAAGCTTTCTTT. Its protein is CASRQNTEAFF.

This chain joins TRBV6-5 and TRBJ2-3, with TRBD2 identical over 7 bases. The CDR3 consists of 16 residues. Germline V gives CDR1 MNHEY, CDR2 SVGAGI. Unmatched junction bases numbered 5, after V lost 2 bases and J lost 0 bases. The CDR3 DNA reads TGTGCCAGCAGTTACGTGGCGGGGGAAAGCACAGATACGCAGTATTTT. Protein: CASSYVAGESTDTQYF.

The chain has TRBV5-1 and TRBJ2-7, with 7 bases matching TRBD2. This CDR3 is 17 amino acids long. V lost 0 bases to trimming and J lost 6 bases; unmatched junction nucleotides: 15. CDR1 and CDR2 from the germline V gene are SGHRS and YFSETQ. The CDR3, as DNA: TGCGCCAGCAGCTTGGTCTCAGGGATGACTAGCAAGGGCGAGCAGTACTTC. Protein sequence: CASSLVSGMTSKGEQYF.

This chain joins TRBV5-6 and TRBJ2-6, with D unresolved. The length of the CDR3 is 15 residues. Trimming took 1 base from V and 0 from J, leaving 5 bases between them. Germline loops: CDR1 SGHDT, CDR2 YYEEEE. The CDR3 loop is CASSLRVSGANVLTF. DNA of the CDR3: TGTGCCAGCAGCTTGAGAGTCTCTGGGGCCAACGTCCTGACTTTC.

The chain uses TRBV5-1 and TRBJ1-2; 9 bases map to TRBD1. The CDR3 is made up of 20 amino acids. Germline V gene sequence: CDR1 SGHRS, CDR2 YFSETQ. With V trimmed by 0 bases and J by 4 bases, 19 bases remained unmatched. This CDR3 is CASSLGTGSGTGTGVYGYTF. DNA for the CDR3: TGCGCCAGCAGCTTGGGGACTGGATCCGGGACAGGGACCGGGGTCTATGGCTACACCTTC. Combining the CDR3 with reference TRBV5-1 and TRBJ1-2 gives the whole variable domain KAGVTQTPRYLIKTRGQQVTLSCSPISGHRSVSWYQQTPGQGLQFLFEYFSETQRNKGNFPGRFSGRQFSNSRSEMNVSTLELGDSALYLCASSLGTGSGTGTGVYGYTFGSGTRLTVV.

The V and J genes are TRBV5-1 and TRBJ1-2; D is unresolved. This CDR3 contains 15 residues. In germline, CDR1 is SGHRS, CDR2 YFSETQ. V was cut by 0 bases and J by 4 bases, with 13 bases left in between. In DNA form, the CDR3 reads TGCGCCAGCAGCTTGGGACGGGGTTTGGGCTATGGCTACACCTTC. Residues: CASSLGRGLGYGYTF.

The chain joins TRBV3-1 (or the pseudogene TRBV3-2) to TRBJ1-5; D might be TRBD1 (5 bases). Trimming took 3 bases from V and 9 from J, leaving 15 bases between them. Germline loops: CDR1 LGHDT, CDR2 YNNKEL (reference sequence). The CDR3 is 14 residues long. The CDR3 DNA reads TGTGCCAGCAGCCAGGATAGGGGCGTCTGGCCCCAGCATTTT. Its translation: CASSQDRGVWPQHF.

The table lists this clone with a few counts. This sequence joins TRBV5-1 and TRBJ1-1, with D possibly matching TRBD1 (6 bases). Germline V lookup: CDR1 SGHRS, CDR2 YFSETQ. The CDR3 extends over 14 amino acids. V was clipped by 4 bases and J by 6 bases, with 16 bases between them. This CDR3 is CASSPGQLGSEAFF. The CDR3 DNA sequence: TGCGCCAGCAGCCCCGGACAGCTGGGCTCTGAAGCTTTCTTT.

V gene TRBV7-2 combines with J gene TRBJ2-2, with a weak D call TRBD1 (6 bases). Germline-derived CDR1 and CDR2 are SGHTA and FQGNSA. The CDR3 loop spans 14 amino acids. V was trimmed by 1 base and J by 7 bases, leaving 10 bases between them. The CDR3 protein is CASSLDRAGGELFF. CDR3 nucleotides: TGTGCCAGCAGCTTAGACAGGGCCGGCGGGGAGCTGTTTTTT.